One and the same sample provided the 29 T cell receptor beta chains below, sequenced in a study of blood T cell repertoires in COVID-19. Profiled with immunoSEQ multiplex PCR; TCRdb holds only in-frame clones, not every one. The table lists roughly 240,000 clones, approximately 85% of them singletons. The sequenced sample was PBMCs or T cells enriched from blood (not recorded which). These receptor sequences come from a woman in her forties or fifties with acute COVID-19.

The CDR3 spells CASSVVQETQYF. In nucleotides, the CDR3 is TGTGCCAGCAGTGTCGTACAAGAGACCCAGTACTTC. The chain links TRBV12-3 or TRBV12-4 to TRBJ2-5; D is undetermined. V was pared by 5 bases and J by 2 bases, with 6 bases between. The CDR3 has 12 amino acids.

This clone was seen a single time. The rearrangement joins TRBV21-1 to TRBJ2-7; the listed D gene, TRBD1, was not tested against the DNA. TRBV21-1 is a listed pseudogene. The CDR3 has 14 amino acids. The CDR3 reads CASSFRDRAYEQYF. In nucleotides, the CDR3 is TGTGCCAGCAGCTTCCGGGACAGGGCCTACGAGCAGTACTTC.

This clone was picked up a small number of times. The V gene is TRBV30, the J gene TRBJ2-5, with TRBD2 matching over 9 bases. With 1 base clipped from V and 4 bases from J, the junction kept 13 bases outside the gene matches. Per the germline V gene, CDR1 is GTSNPN and CDR2 is SVGIG (reference sequence). There are 17 residues in the CDR3. CDR3 nucleotide sequence: TGTGCCTGGAGTGGCGGGGGGGCCATCGGGTCACGAGAGACCCAGTACTTC. Translated, it gives CAWSGGGAIGSRETQYF.

The chain joins TRBV18 to TRBJ2-7, with D maybe TRBD2 (6 bases). CDR1 and CDR2 (germline): KGHSH, LQKENI. The CDR3 loop spans 12 amino acids. The V end lost 2 bases, the J end lost 6 bases, and 8 bases lay between the germline ends. The CDR3: CASSPRRGEQYF. The CDR3 DNA follows: TGTGCCAGCTCACCAAGGAGGGGCGAGCAGTACTTC.

This chain connects TRBV9 to TRBJ2-1; perhaps TRBD2 as D (7 bases). The CDR3 has 15 amino acids. V was trimmed by 4 bases and J by 8 bases, leaving 19 bases between them. The V gene's germline CDR1 is SGDLS and CDR2 YYNGEE. This CDR3 reads CASSPRGGDWDEQFF. In DNA form, the CDR3 reads TGTGCCAGCAGCCCTAGGGGGGGGGATTGGGATGAGCAGTTCTTC.

This clone showed up just a few times. This chain joins TRBV27 and TRBJ1-1, with D unresolved. CDR1 is MNHEY and CDR2 is SMNVEV in the germline V gene (reference sequence). This CDR3 region has 16 residues. Trimming cost V 2 bases and J 6 bases, with 19 bases left between them. CDR3 DNA: TGTGCCAGCAGTTTACTGGTTTTGGGGAGAGTGGCTGAAGCTTTCTTT. This codes for CASSLLVLGRVAEAFF.

The V call is TRBV30, the J call TRBJ1-2, with 9 positions matching TRBD1. The CDR3 covers 12 residues. In germline, CDR1 is GTSNPN, CDR2 SVGIG (reference sequence). The trim removed 7 bases at V and 4 bases at J, leaving 4 bases unmatched. The CDR3 bases are TGTGCCTTCACAGGGGGCGGCTATGGCTACACCTTC. This sequence encodes CAFTGGGYGYTF. Based on the CDR3 plus reference TRBV30 and TRBJ1-2, the full variable domain is SQTIHQWPATLVQPVGSPLSLECTVEGTSNPNLYWYRQAAGRGLQLLFYSVGIGQISSEVPQNLSASRPQDRQFILSSKKLLLSDSGFYLCAFTGGGYGYTFGSGTRLTVV.

The rearrangement joins TRBV7-3 to TRBJ1-1; D unresolved. V lost 5 bases and J 1 base, leaving 11 bases between the germline ends. CDR3 length: 14 amino acids. Germline V gene sequence: CDR1 SGHTA, CDR2 FQGTGA. The CDR3 protein is CASSEGLSNTEAFF. For the CDR3, the DNA is TGTGCCAGCAGCGAAGGACTCTCGAACACTGAAGCTTTCTTT.

This chain joins TRBV3-1 (or the pseudogene TRBV3-2) and TRBJ2-1; no clear D gene. This CDR3 is built from 13 residues. The V end lost 7 bases, the J end lost 1 base, and 8 bases lay between the germline ends. Germline values: CDR1 LGHDT, CDR2 YNNKEL (reference sequence). Written as DNA, the CDR3 is TGTGCCAGCATGCGGCGATCCTACAATGAGCAGTTCTTC. It codes for CASMRRSYNEQFF.

This clone was found a few times. The chain couples TRBV11-2 to TRBJ2-7; 8 positions agree with TRBD2. V shed 5 bases and J 1 base; nucleotides not matched to a gene: 16. Germline CDR1 reads SGHAT; CDR2 reads FQNNGV. This CDR3 is built from 18 residues. The CDR3 reads CASSPVGRVAGRSYEQYF. CDR3 coding DNA: TGTGCCAGCAGCCCAGTGGGGAGAGTAGCGGGGAGATCCTACGAGCAGTACTTC.

The J gene is TRBJ2-2, the V gene TRBV4-1, with D perhaps TRBD1 (5 bases). V was cut by 2 bases and J by 8 bases, with 21 bases left in between. The CDR3 has 17 residues. In germline, CDR1 is MGHRA, CDR2 YSYEKL. This CDR3 is CASSQRSQSTVAGELFF. CDR3 DNA: TGCGCCAGCAGCCAACGATCACAGTCGACAGTGGCGGGGGAGCTGTTTTTT.

This clone was observed once. This chain links TRBV4-1 with TRBJ1-6, with unresolved D. Germline V gene data show CDR1 as MGHRA and CDR2 as YSYEKL. This CDR3 has 17 amino acids. V lost 0 bases to trimming and J lost 6 bases, with 15 bases between them. The CDR3 nucleotides are TGCGCCAGCAGCCAAGAGTTCGGACGGACTGGTAATTCACCCCTCCACTTT. Its translation is CASSQEFGRTGNSPLHF.

The genes are TRBV5-1 and TRBJ1-3; D is perhaps TRBD1 (6 bases). The CDR3 covers 13 residues. V was pared by 7 bases and J by 0 bases, with 8 bases between. Per the germline V gene, CDR1 is SGHRS and CDR2 is YFSETQ. The CDR3 DNA sequence: TGCGCCAGCTGGGACACCTCTGGAAACACCATATATTTT. Amino acids: CASWDTSGNTIYF.

CDR3 residues: CASSQTGRTEAFF. CDR3 nucleotide sequence: TGCGCCAGCAGTCAAACTGGGAGGACTGAAGCTTTCTTT. The chain carries TRBV23-1 and TRBJ1-1, with D unclear. TRBV23-1 is placed among ORFs of uncertain function. This CDR3 has 13 amino acids. V lost 2 bases and J lost 5, with 9 bases in between.

The rearrangement uses TRBV7-2 and TRBJ1-2; TRBD1 matches at 7 bases. This CDR3 contains 12 residues. The germline CDR1 and CDR2 sequences are SGHTA and FQGNSA. Trimming at V came to 3 bases and at J to 8 bases, leaving 3 bases not matched to a gene. The CDR3 loop is CASSLGQRGYTF. The CDR3 DNA reads as TGTGCCAGCAGCTTGGGACAGAGGGGCTACACCTTC.

The CDR3 loop is CASSQDLGGRGYTF. CDR3 bases: TGTGCCAGCAGCCAAGATCTGGGGGGGCGAGGCTACACCTTC. V usage is TRBV4-2 and J usage is TRBJ1-2, with D possibly matching TRBD1 (6 bases). There are 14 residues in the CDR3. Germline V lookup: CDR1 LGHNA, CDR2 YNFKEQ. Trimming left V 0 bases short and J 8 bases short, with 13 bases between.

J is TRBJ1-2 and V is TRBV4-3; D is unresolved. The V gene's germline CDR1 is LGHNA and CDR2 YSLEER. CDR3 size: 18 residues. Trimming removed 1 base at V and 4 bases at J, with 22 bases between. CDR3 protein: CASSQGHMAHRLVYGYTF. The CDR3 coding sequence is TGCGCCAGCAGCCAAGGGCACATGGCCCACCGACTCGTCTATGGCTACACCTTC.

CDR3 protein: CASSYTPPGQGEGYTF. The CDR3 DNA follows: TGTGCCAGCAGTTACACCCCCCCGGGACAGGGGGAGGGCTACACCTTC. The chain is built from TRBV6-5 and TRBJ1-2; 11 bases are a match to TRBD1. The CDR3 is 16 amino acids. CDR1 MNHEY and CDR2 SVGAGI come from the germline V gene. With 2 bases clipped from V and 8 bases from J, the junction kept 10 bases outside the gene matches.

This chain uses TRBV5-1 with TRBJ2-2, with a tentative D call TRBD1 (8 bases). Trimming left V 3 bases short and J 4 bases short, with 16 bases between. The V gene's germline CDR1 is SGHRS and CDR2 YFSETQ. The CDR3 is 16 residues long. Here the CDR3 reads CASSSGQGGSTGELFF. CDR3 bases: TGCGCCAGCAGCTCCGGACAGGGAGGGTCCACCGGGGAGCTGTTTTTT.

The CDR3 reads CASSLGGRMNTEAFF. The CDR3 DNA follows: TGCGCCAGCAGCTTGGGAGGGCGCATGAACACTGAAGCTTTCTTT. This chain connects TRBV5-1 to TRBJ1-1; no definite D call. Germline V gene data show CDR1 as SGHRS and CDR2 as YFSETQ. CDR3 size: 15 residues. V was shortened by 0 bases and J by 0 bases, with 9 bases between the two germline ends.

The V and J genes are TRBV19 and TRBJ1-2; 8 nucleotides line up with TRBD1. The CDR3 spans 15 residues. Germline CDR1 is LNHDA and CDR2 is SQIVND (reference sequence). Losses at the gene ends were 5 bases for V and 4 bases for J; bases not matched to a gene: 9. This CDR3 reads CASSLPGTGAYGYTF. CDR3 in DNA: TGTGCCAGTAGTTTACCCGGGACAGGTGCCTATGGCTACACCTTC.

The V gene is TRBV29-1, the J gene TRBJ2-6; no clear D gene. The CDR3 sequence is 13 residues long. The germline V and J ends were trimmed by 4 bases and 2 bases, with 6 bases remaining between them. Germline loops: CDR1 SQVTM, CDR2 ANQGSEA. The CDR3 nucleotides read TGCAGCGTTGCCGAGGCTGGGGCCAACGTCCTGACTTTC. This gives the protein CSVAEAGANVLTF.

J is TRBJ2-7 and V is TRBV6-6; 9 bases map to TRBD1. Germline V CDR1 and CDR2: MNHNY, SVGAGI (reference sequence). The length of the CDR3 is 16 residues. After removal of 7 bases from V and 0 bases from J, the junction contained 10 bases not matched to a gene. This chain's CDR3 is CASNGLGDRVSYEQYF. The CDR3 nucleotides are TGTGCCAGCAATGGTTTAGGGGACAGGGTCTCCTACGAGCAGTACTTC.

CDR3 nucleotides: TGTGCCAGCAGCTGGGACACAAAAAATGGCTACACCTTC. This sequence encodes CASSWDTKNGYTF. The chain recombines TRBV7-2 with TRBJ1-2; a weak D match, TRBD1 (6 bases). V lost 4 bases and J 6 bases, leaving 12 bases between the germline ends. Germline V lookup: CDR1 SGHTA, CDR2 FQGNSA. The CDR3 loop spans 13 amino acids.

The chain uses TRBV13 and TRBJ1-2; 8 positions agree with TRBD1. Per the germline V gene, CDR1 is PRHDT and CDR2 is FYEKMQ (reference sequence). CDR3 size: 16 residues. V gave up 5 bases and J gave up 0 bases; unmatched junction bases: 8. The CDR3 DNA reads as TGTGCCAGCAGCCCAGGGGGCCTTAGGTCTAACTATGGCTACACCTTC. The encoded protein is CASSPGGLRSNYGYTF. The full variable domain, in which reference TRBV13 and TRBJ1-2 provide the parts outside the CDR3, is AAGVIQSPRHLIKEKRETATLKCYPIPRHDTVYWYQQGPGQDPQFLISFYEKMQSDKGSIPDRFSAQQFSDYHSELNMSSLELGDSALYFCASSPGGLRSNYGYTFGSGTRLTVV.

For this clone: Other DNA sequences in the sample encode the same CDR3. The chain couples TRBV5-1 to TRBJ1-3; 7 bases fit TRBD1. The germline CDR1 and CDR2 sequences are SGHRS and YFSETQ. CDR3 length: 15 amino acids. Trimming removed 3 bases from V and 0 bases from J; junction bases left unmatched: 3. Here the CDR3 DNA reads TGCGCCAGCAGCTCCACAGGGGCCTCTGGAAACACCATATATTTT. Translated: CASSSTGASGNTIYF.

This chain joins TRBV2 and TRBJ1-5, with a possible D match to TRBD1 (5 bases). V lost 6 bases, J lost 3 bases, and 15 bases lay in between. CDR3 size: 15 residues. The germline V gene has CDR1 SNHLY and CDR2 FYNNEI. In DNA form, the CDR3 reads TGTGCCAGCAGCGCGACCAGGGTTAACAATCAGCCCCAGCATTTT. Translation: CASSATRVNNQPQHF.

This clone has more than one count but fewer than ten. The chain links TRBV23-1 to TRBJ1-2; D is ambiguous. TRBV23-1 is an ORF; its function is uncertain. The CDR3 consists of 17 residues. V was shortened by 3 bases and J by 8 bases, with 25 bases between the two germline ends. The CDR3 sequence is CASSHEEPRPGSGGYTF. DNA of the CDR3: TGCGCCAGCAGTCACGAAGAGCCCAGGCCTGGGTCGGGAGGCTACACCTTC.

The chain combines TRBV12-3 or TRBV12-4 with TRBJ1-1; 9 bases match TRBD1. Trimming took 5 bases from V and 6 from J; bases not matched to a gene: 4. There are 13 residues in the CDR3. As DNA, the CDR3 is TGTGCCAGCAGTCCAGGGACAGGGTCTGAAGCTTTCTTT. The encoded protein is CASSPGTGSEAFF.